These 17 T cell receptor beta chains were all obtained from the same sample, sequenced in a study of CXCR3-negative and CXCR3-positive naive CD8 T cells. Regarding the study as a whole: TRB CDR3 hydrophobicity was greater in CXCR3-positive naive cells than in CXCR3-negative naive cells.

Antigens for these TCRs are unknown. The method, 5' RACE with UMI labels, was used to prepare the TRB cDNA libraries. TCRdb reprocessed the 5' RACE reads, with one entry per CDR3 protein and no DNA. This table lists roughly 100,000 distinct CDR3 sequences. Sequenced input: naive CXCR3+ CD8+ T cells from blood. The subset was: CD45RO-CCR7+CD27+CD95- naive CD8+ T cells expressing CXCR3 (TNR3+). All receptors derive from a human donor in good health. Some clones in this sample may be carry-over from other donors' samples.

This chain links TRBV28 with TRBJ2-7; TCRdb's D call of TRBD2 is untestable without DNA. Germline CDR1 reads MDHEN; CDR2 reads SYDVKM. The CDR3 spans 13 residues. CDR3 residues: CASSLLAPYEQYF.

The chain carries TRBV15 and TRBJ1-1. This CDR3 is 12 amino acids long. Per the germline V gene, CDR1 is LNHNV and CDR2 is YYDKDF (reference sequence). The CDR3 spells CATARRNTEAFF.

The rearrangement links TRBV13 to TRBJ2-5; lacking DNA, the TRBD2 call made by TCRdb goes unchecked. Germline V gene sequence: CDR1 PRHDT, CDR2 FYEKMQ (reference sequence). The length of the CDR3 is 16 residues. The CDR3 region is CASSSSGTSWPETQYF.

The gene calls are TRBV28 and TRBJ2-7; absent DNA, TCRdb's TRBD1 call cannot be checked. The germline V gene has CDR1 MDHEN and CDR2 SYDVKM. This CDR3 comprises 17 residues. This CDR3 is CASSLLFVGGTRSEQYF.

This sequence joins TRBV3-1 and TRBJ2-1. The CDR3 length is 15 residues. Germline lookup yields CDR1 LGHDT and CDR2 YNNKEL (reference sequence). The CDR3 sequence is CASSQVSSSYNEQFF.

This CDR3 is CASSLDAGAGYTF. The gene calls are TRBV5-1 and TRBJ1-2; lacking DNA, the TRBD1 call made by TCRdb goes unchecked. Germline CDR1 reads SGHRS; CDR2 reads YFSETQ. This CDR3 is built from 13 residues.

V usage is TRBV7-8 and J usage is TRBJ2-7; TCRdb's D call, TRBD1, is unchecked because there is no DNA. The CDR3 contains 14 residues. The V gene's germline CDR1 is SGHVS and CDR2 FQNEAQ. CDR3 residues: CASSLGAGAYEQYF.

The gene calls are TRBV2 and TRBJ2-1; the TCRdb D gene call, TRBD1, has no DNA to confirm it. The CDR3 spans 16 residues. Germline V gene sequence: CDR1 SNHLY, CDR2 FYNNEI. The CDR3 is CASTPEKGALDNEQFF.

The V and J genes are TRBV6-5 and TRBJ2-2; as DNA is missing, the TRBD1 call by TCRdb cannot be tested. The CDR3 contains 15 residues. Germline V gene data show CDR1 as MNHEY and CDR2 as SVGAGI. CDR3 sequence: CASSYSGTGAGELFF.

The chain uses TRBV15 and TRBJ1-6; absent DNA, TCRdb's TRBD1 call cannot be checked. The CDR3 is 16 amino acids. Germline V gives CDR1 LNHNV, CDR2 YYDKDF (reference sequence). The CDR3 sequence is CATSRDRNRDNSPLHF.

The V gene is TRBV7-9, the J gene TRBJ2-5; the D gene TCRdb calls, TRBD2, cannot be checked with no DNA. In germline, CDR1 is SEHNR, CDR2 FQNEAQ (reference sequence). The CDR3 is made up of 14 amino acids. CDR3 protein: CASSSRAYQETQYF.

This sequence joins TRBV6-2 or TRBV6-3 and TRBJ1-5; the D call of TRBD1 rests on TCRdb alone, since no DNA is present to check it. The CDR3 sequence is 14 residues long. Germline V gene lookup returns CDR1 MNHEY and CDR2 SVGEGT. The CDR3 region is CASSSQGGNQPQHF.

The chain combines TRBV2 with TRBJ1-1. Per the germline V gene, CDR1 is SNHLY and CDR2 is FYNNEI. This CDR3 is 15 amino acids long. The CDR3 here is CASSEGDPTGTEAFF.

CDR3 in amino acids: CASSSSPGLAGGPSYNEQFF. J is TRBJ2-1 and V is TRBV3-1; checking the TCRdb D call of TRBD2 is not possible without DNA. Germline V lookup: CDR1 LGHDT, CDR2 YNNKEL (reference sequence). The CDR3 consists of 20 residues.

The J gene is TRBJ2-6, the V gene TRBV6-2 or TRBV6-3. The germline V gene has CDR1 MNHEY and CDR2 SVGEGT. This CDR3 is built from 15 residues. The CDR3 region is CASSYAGSGANVLTF.

V gene TRBV5-5 combines with J gene TRBJ2-7; the TCRdb D gene call, TRBD2, has no DNA to confirm it. This CDR3 contains 15 residues. Germline lookup yields CDR1 SGHKS and CDR2 YYEKEE (reference sequence). The CDR3 sequence: CASSLTSGALRERYF.

The chain couples TRBV4-3 to TRBJ2-7; without DNA, the TCRdb call of TRBD2 cannot be checked. CDR3 length: 21 amino acids. Germline CDR1 LGHNA, CDR2 YSLEER. The CDR3 loop reads CASSHPRLAGKPPSLSYEQYF.